This T cell receptor beta chain was obtained from a study of Ad26.COV2.S vaccination and SARS-CoV-2 variants. Treatment here: around 19 received Ad26.COV2.S at low or high dose, single or two shots; 5 received placebo; per-sample allocation not given. Repertoires come from day 63 after the first vaccine or placebo injection. Generated by immunoSEQ multiplex PCR, the TCRdb table keeps only in-frame clones and is missing some. The sample gives more than 300,000 clones, 70% to 90% of which show up once; 2% to 2.5% is in the top ten. Here the sequenced sample was peripheral blood, taken in a trial of Ad26.COV2.S vaccine versus placebo. The TCR comes from a person aged 18-65 years who received the Ad26.COV2.S COVID-19 vaccine or a placebo.

CDR3: CASSYTTGIRYNEQFF. The CDR3 DNA reads TGCGCCAGCAGCTATACGACGGGGATCAGGTACAATGAGCAGTTCTTC. The chain uses TRBV5-1 and TRBJ2-1; D is perhaps TRBD2 (5 bases). The CDR3 runs to 16 residues. The V end was cut by 3 bases, the J end by 4 bases, with 17 bases between. Germline V gives CDR1 SGHRS, CDR2 YFSETQ.